This TCR beta chain was sequenced for a study of regulatory T cells in long-lasting Graves disease. V gave up 4 bases and J gave up 0 bases; unmatched junction bases: 3. The CDR3 totals 16 residues. The germline V gene encodes CDR1 SEHNR and CDR2 FQNEAQ (reference sequence). Regarding time point: persistent/refractory GD, antithyroid drugs over 5 years with positive TRAb. PBMC RNA was the source of the TCR library. A few counts support this clonotype. The antigen is undetermined. Study outcomes and limitations: Under persistent disease, TRBV28, TRBJ1-2 and TRBJ2-5 were used preferentially. Those with persistent disease had in common more public clonotypes (fewer than 3,000) than new patients (approximately 920). Since the sample size was small, accuracy may have been reduced. Persistent Graves' disease cases displayed lower TCR diversity than newly diagnosed ones.

Building the TCR beta libraries relied on iRepertoire HTBI primers, and CDR3 regions underwent Arm-PCR. MiXCR, applied by TCRdb to the multiplex PCR reads, yields one record per CDR3 protein. The sample yields 400,000 to 500,000 distinct CDR3 sequences, around a fifth seen once. The TCR was taken from a female donor with Graves disease. The sample consisted of peripheral blood mononuclear cells (PBMCs), taken when the disease was refractory, from a patient treated with antithyroid drugs. The chain links TRBV7-9 to TRBJ2-3; the match to TRBD2 covers 11 bases. The CDR3 nucleotides are TGTGCCAGCAGCTCCCGACTAGCGGGGAGCACAGATACGCAGTATTTT. Translation gives CASSSRLAGSTDTQYF.